A single sample is the source of the 18 T cell receptor beta chains below, sequenced in a study of CD8+ T cells in alopecia areata (dated by TCRdb to between 2017 and 2018). Libraries were built with the immunoSEQ multiplex PCR assay. To provide template for TCR sequencing, every sample had RNA extracted and reverse transcribed into cDNA. TCRdb took over this immuneACCESS table, retaining in-frame rearrangements with V and J assigned. Such tables are incomplete; in checked studies, under half of the missing clones stem from an unresolved V gene, and the remainder is unexplained. The sample records 200,000 to 250,000 clones, under 40% of which are singletons. Almost 0.5% of the sample comes from the top ten. Reading the label with the study, this specimen's treatment or condition is: oral pan-JAK inhibitor, 5-10 mg twice daily. Material: CD4+ T cells sorted from blood, obtained around week 31, from a patient treated with tofacitinib. All receptors derive from a human donor with alopecia areata.

This chain joins TRBV6-5 and TRBJ2-1, with D maybe TRBD1 (5 bases). This CDR3 has 14 amino acids. Germline CDR1 reads MNHEY; CDR2 reads SVGAGI. V lost 8 bases to trimming and J lost 6 bases, with 17 bases between them. This CDR3 reads CASARQGWSNEQFF. DNA of the CDR3: TGTGCCAGCGCCAGGCAGGGATGGAGCAATGAGCAGTTCTTC.

This clone was seen more than once but under ten times. The gene calls are TRBV6-1 and TRBJ1-1, with D uncertain. Germline V gene sequence: CDR1 MNHNS, CDR2 SASEGT. The CDR3 length is 18 residues. The V end was cut by 0 bases, the J end by 3 bases, with 20 bases between. This CDR3 is CASSEALLWWRGDTEAFF. The CDR3 nucleotides read TGTGCCAGCAGTGAAGCGCTTCTCTGGTGGAGAGGTGACACTGAAGCTTTCTTT.

The rearrangement links TRBV27 to TRBJ1-2; 8 bases align to TRBD1. From germline, CDR1 is MNHEY and CDR2 SMNVEV (reference sequence). J lost 4 bases, V lost 7 bases, and 11 bases had no gene match. This CDR3 has 15 residues. CDR3 protein: CASTSTGTGSYGYTF. CDR3 DNA: TGTGCCAGCACCTCCACAGGGACAGGATCCTATGGCTACACCTTC.

The chain uses TRBV5-1 and TRBJ2-1; perhaps D is TRBD1 or TRBD2 (5 bases each). Trimming removed 0 bases from V and 0 bases from J, with 7 bases in between. This CDR3 region has 15 residues. Per the germline V gene, CDR1 is SGHRS and CDR2 is YFSETQ. Here the CDR3 reads CASSLGGTSYNEQFF. Written as DNA, the CDR3 is TGCGCCAGCAGCTTGGGAGGGACCTCCTACAATGAGCAGTTCTTC.

The V gene is TRBV7-9, the J gene TRBJ2-5; 8 bases are shared with TRBD1. With V trimmed by 3 bases and J by 5 bases, 5 bases remained unmatched. The CDR3 spans 14 residues. Germline CDR1 reads SEHNR; CDR2 reads FQNEAQ (reference sequence). CDR3 protein: CASSLGQAGETQYF. CDR3 DNA sequence: TGTGCCAGCAGCTTGGGACAGGCCGGGGAGACCCAGTACTTC.

There are a few counts of this clone. V usage is TRBV10-3 and J usage is TRBJ2-2; a weak D match, TRBD2 (7 bases). This CDR3 is built from 14 residues. The V and J ends lost 5 bases and 2 bases respectively, with 9 bases between them. Germline-derived CDR1 and CDR2 are ENHRY and SYGVKD. CDR3 sequence (DNA): TGTGCCATCAGTAGGGGGGGAAACACCGGGGAGCTGTTTTTT. This gives the protein CAISRGGNTGELFF.

The J gene is TRBJ1-1, the V gene TRBV2, with D possibly being TRBD1 (5 bases). The V end lost 3 bases, the J end lost 0 bases, and 11 bases lay between the germline ends. The CDR3 is made up of 15 amino acids. Germline loops: CDR1 SNHLY, CDR2 FYNNEI. The CDR3 is CASSDGGGMNTEAFF. CDR3 coding DNA: TGTGCCAGCAGTGATGGGGGGGGAATGAACACTGAAGCTTTCTTT. Using reference TRBV2 and TRBJ1-1 for the parts outside the CDR3, the full variable domain is EPEVTQTPSHQVTQMGQEVILRCVPISNHLYFYWYRQILGQKVEFLVSFYNNEISEKSEIFDDQFSVERPDGSNFTLKIRSTKLEDSAMYFCASSDGGGMNTEAFFGQGTRLTVV.

The chain couples TRBV19 to TRBJ2-1; weak D call: TRBD1 (6 bases). In germline, CDR1 is LNHDA, CDR2 SQIVND (reference sequence). Trimming cost V 3 bases and J 5 bases, with 11 bases left between them. CDR3 size: 14 residues. For the CDR3, the DNA is TGTGCCAGTAGTATTGGGACACACCACAATGAGCAGTTCTTC. Protein sequence: CASSIGTHHNEQFF.

The chain is built from TRBV10-3 and TRBJ1-5; the D gene is possibly TRBD1 (5 bases). Trimming left V 7 bases short and J 0 bases short, with 7 bases between. CDR1 ENHRY and CDR2 SYGVKD come from the germline V gene. This CDR3 is 13 amino acids long. The CDR3: CAIKGSSNQPQHF. CDR3 DNA sequence: TGTGCCATCAAGGGGTCTAGCAATCAGCCCCAGCATTTT.

This clone has a handful of counts. V and J are TRBV7-8 and TRBJ2-5; 11 bases map to TRBD1. V was clipped by 5 bases and J by 5 bases; unmatched bases: 4. The germline gives CDR1 SGHVS, CDR2 FQNEAQ. The CDR3 contains 14 residues. This CDR3 is CASSHRTGGETQYF. The CDR3 nucleotides are TGTGCCAGCAGCCACCGGACAGGGGGCGAGACCCAGTACTTC. The whole variable domain, filled in from reference TRBV7-8 and TRBJ2-5, reads GAGVSQSPRYKVAKRGQDVALRCDPISGHVSLFWYQQALGQGPEFLTYFQNEAQLDKSGLPSDRFFAERPEGSVSTLKIQRTQQEDSAVYLCASSHRTGGETQYFGPGTRLLVL.

The genes are TRBV29-1 and TRBJ1-1; D perhaps matches TRBD1 (5 bases). The CDR3 sequence is 12 residues long. V lost 6 bases, J lost 8 bases, and 16 bases lay in between. Looked up from germline, CDR1 is SQVTM and CDR2 is ANQGSEA. CDR3 amino acids: CSVDRGPTEAFF. CDR3 DNA sequence: TGCAGCGTCGACCGGGGCCCCACAGAAGCTTTCTTT.

The chain has TRBV5-6 and TRBJ2-1; D may match TRBD1 or TRBD2 (5 bases each). The CDR3 has 15 residues. Trimming left V 3 bases short and J 4 bases short, with 14 bases between. Germline V gene lookup returns CDR1 SGHDT and CDR2 YYEEEE. The CDR3 DNA sequence: TGTGCCAGCAGCTATGAGGGGCCAGATTACAATGAGCAGTTCTTC. The encoded protein is CASSYEGPDYNEQFF. The whole variable domain, remainder taken from reference TRBV5-6 and TRBJ2-1, is DAGVTQSPTHLIKTRGQQVTLRCSPKSGHDTVSWYQQALGQGPQFIFQYYEEEERQRGNFPDRFSGHQFPNYSSELNVNALLLGDSALYLCASSYEGPDYNEQFFGPGTRLTVL.

This clone was seen a few times. The chain has TRBV6-5 and TRBJ2-7; no clear D. The CDR3 length is 14 residues. Trimming shortened V by 0 bases and J by 0 bases, and 6 bases separated the two germline ends. CDR1 is MNHEY, CDR2 SVGAGI, per germline. In DNA, the CDR3 is TGTGCCAGCAGTTACTCGGCGACCTCCTACGAGCAGTACTTC. Its translation is CASSYSATSYEQYF.

This clone has only a few counts. The chain combines TRBV7-9 with TRBJ1-2, with 7 bases matching TRBD1. V shed 9 bases and J 3 bases; nucleotides not matched to a gene: 7. The germline gives CDR1 SEHNR, CDR2 FQNEAQ (reference sequence). CDR3 length equals 13 residues. CDR3 loop: CASRQGVDYGYTF. The CDR3 bases are TGTGCCAGTCGACAGGGAGTCGACTATGGCTACACCTTC.

The chain combines TRBV6-5 with TRBJ1-1; D is unclear. The V end was cut by 6 bases, the J end by 6 bases, with 8 bases between. The CDR3 contains 11 residues. Germline CDR1 and CDR2: MNHEY and SVGAGI. DNA of the CDR3: TGTGCCAGCAGGGGAGGGTCTGAAGCTTTCTTT. Protein product: CASRGGSEAFF.

This clone was counted a few times. The V gene is TRBV25-1, the J gene TRBJ2-1; 8 bases are a match to TRBD1. CDR1 is MGHDK, CDR2 SYGVNS, per germline. The CDR3 is made up of 14 amino acids. Germline trimming cut 6 bases from V and 3 bases from J; bases unmatched to any gene: 4. CDR3: CASREQGDYNEQFF. The DNA for the CDR3 is TGTGCCAGCAGGGAACAGGGGGACTACAATGAGCAGTTCTTC.

The chain has TRBV4-2 and TRBJ2-7, with a tentative D call TRBD1 (7 bases). V was cut by 4 bases and J by 2 bases, with 12 bases left in between. The CDR3 totals 14 residues. The V gene's germline CDR1 is LGHNA and CDR2 YNFKEQ. The CDR3 loop is CASSPGGLAYEQYF. The CDR3 nucleotides read TGTGCCAGCAGCCCAGGGGGGCTAGCCTACGAGCAGTACTTC.

This clone was counted only a few times. V and J are TRBV29-1 and TRBJ2-1; 13 nucleotides align to TRBD2. The junction had 10 bases not matched to a gene; V was cut back by 6 bases and J by 8 bases. CDR1 is SQVTM and CDR2 is ANQGSEA in the germline V gene. The CDR3 contains 15 residues. For the CDR3, the DNA is TGCAGCGTGTCCCCGACTAGCGGGGGGCGCCATGAGCAGTTCTTC. Translating it yields CSVSPTSGGRHEQFF.